This T cell receptor beta chain was identified in a study of cytomegalovirus exposure and HLA in healthy donors. Turning to the study itself: Around 180 million T cells yielded over 90 million unique TCR beta sequences in earlier analysis. The early release's HLA-typed donors yielded 65 million to 85 million unique TCRs. Findings of the study overall: Earlier analysis yielded a pattern in which most TCR beta V segments were productive about 90% or about 30% of the time. A highly shared variant cluster was judged a likely technical artifact.

60 Vbeta and 13 Jbeta primers were used in PCR. Profiled with immunoSEQ multiplex PCR; TCRdb holds only in-frame clones, not every one. There are roughly 140,000 clones in the sample; around 78% occur only once, and 2% to 2.5% lies in the top ten. On this clone: Its antigen remains unidentified.

V lost 4 bases to trimming and J lost 5 bases; unmatched junction nucleotides: 13. CDR3 length: 16 residues. Germline-derived CDR1 and CDR2 are MNHEY and SMNVEV (reference sequence). This chain links TRBV27 with TRBJ1-1, with 7 bases that match TRBD1. The TCR sequence derives from a woman aged 18-29 years in good health and CMV-seropositive. Sequencing was carried out using PBMCs. This CDR3 reads CASSSPTRGGSTEAFF. In nucleotides, the CDR3 is TGTGCCAGCAGTTCTCCCACCCGAGGGGGCTCAACTGAAGCTTTCTTT.